This T cell receptor (beta chain) was obtained from a study of early T cells in non-severe SARS-CoV-2 infection. General study findings and limits: Using VDJdb, the matching emphasized anti-spike CD8 responses while missing private and CD4 specificities.

Unique molecular identifiers tagged individual cDNA molecules. TCRdb processed the 5' RACE reads anew with MiXCR; each CDR3 protein has one entry. The table lists 65,000 to 85,000 distinct CDR3 sequences, roughly 16% of them singletons. This clonotype was recorded many times. What it binds is not known. This CDR3 spans 14 amino acids. The germline CDR1 and CDR2 sequences are SEHNR and FQNEAQ (reference sequence). V dropped 4 bases and J dropped 0 bases, with 9 bases sitting between them. Sequenced input: whole blood. This chain links TRBV7-9 with TRBJ1-1, with no clear D. The TCR was taken from an adult who was a healthcare worker with PCR-confirmed SARS-CoV-2 infection or an uninfected control (not recorded which). Here the CDR3 reads CASSSGALNTEAFF. The CDR3 DNA sequence: TGTGCCAGCAGCTCAGGCGCATTGAACACTGAAGCTTTCTTT. Drawing the rest from reference TRBV7-9 and TRBJ1-1, the complete variable domain is DTGVSQNPRHKITKRGQNVTFRCDPISEHNRLYWYRQTLGQGPEFLTYFQNEAQLEKSRLLSDRFSAERPKGSFSTLEIQRTEQGDSAMYLCASSSGALNTEAFFGQGTRLTVV.